This TCR beta chain was documented in a study of blood T cell repertoires in COVID-19. Study at large: Samples of COVID-19 (acute and convalescent) were obtained from the United States, Italy and Spain.

This CDR3 spans 16 amino acids. The germline gives CDR1 SGHAT, CDR2 FQNNGV. Trimming left V 1 base short and J 0 bases short, with 11 bases between. Sequencing used immunoSEQ multiplex PCR; TCRdb keeps in-frame clones, though not all of them. The repertoire holds approximately 500,000 clones, with roughly nine tenths as singletons. This sequence originates from a woman between 50 and 59 years old with COVID-19, enrolled during active disease. The gene calls are TRBV11-2 and TRBJ2-3; D not certain. Sequencing was performed on peripheral blood. CDR3 loop: CASSLVSLTSTDTQYF. In DNA form, the CDR3 reads TGTGCCAGCAGCTTAGTATCCCTGACTAGCACAGATACGCAGTATTTT.